The 8 T cell receptor beta chains presented below share a single source sample, sequenced in a study of shared clonotypes between healthy human individuals. The assay was immunoSEQ multiplex PCR, and TCRdb's table has in-frame clones only and misses some. The repertoire holds 1.6 million or so clones, with roughly 98.5% as singletons. The material sequenced was naive CD4+ T cells sorted from blood. The sample's subset: CD45RA+ positively selected. The receptor set was obtained from a man aged 25-45 years in good health.

The rearrangement joins TRBV10-2 to TRBJ2-7; D gene uncertain. V was shortened by 5 bases and J by 1 base, with 9 bases between the two germline ends. This CDR3 region has 13 residues. The V gene's germline CDR1 is WSHSY and CDR2 SAAADI. CDR3 amino acids: CASSTGFSYEQYF. As DNA, the CDR3 is TGCGCCAGCAGTACCGGCTTTTCCTACGAGCAGTACTTC.

As concerns this clone: The sample holds other DNA sequences that translate to the same CDR3. This chain joins TRBV6-5 and TRBJ2-7, with 7 bases that match TRBD2. CDR1 and CDR2 (germline): MNHEY, SVGAGI. The CDR3 contains 13 residues. Trimming removed 5 bases from V and 2 bases from J; junction bases left unmatched: 3. The CDR3 nucleotides are TGTGCCAGCAGTCGGACTAGTCCCTACGAGCAGTACTTC. Protein sequence: CASSRTSPYEQYF.

The chain couples TRBV29-1 to TRBJ2-7, with TRBD1 identical over 9 bases. Germline V gene lookup returns CDR1 SQVTM and CDR2 ANQGSEA. CDR3 size: 13 residues. Trimming cost V 5 bases and J 7 bases; bases outside gene matches: 9. CDR3 sequence (DNA): TGCAGCGTTCGGACAGGGGTTTCGGGGGAGCAGTACTTC. It specifies CSVRTGVSGEQYF.

The chain combines TRBV30 with TRBJ2-2; 10 bases match TRBD1. The CDR3 runs to 14 residues. After removal of 4 bases from V and 6 bases from J, the junction contained 5 bases not matched to a gene. Germline CDR1 and CDR2: GTSNPN and SVGIG (reference sequence). The CDR3 nucleotides read TGTGCCTGGACGGGACAGGGGATCGCCGGGGAGCTGTTTTTT. Translating gives CAWTGQGIAGELFF.

A word on this clone: Relative to the germline gene, one junction end is altered; a read error may explain this. V and J are TRBV19 and TRBJ1-5; D remains ambiguous. The germline V gene has CDR1 LNHDA and CDR2 SQIVND (reference sequence). The CDR3 contains 13 residues. The CDR3 loop reads CASSMDRNQPQHF. The CDR3 DNA follows: TGTGCCAGTAGTATGGATCGCAACCAGCCCCAGCATTTT.

This clone appeared a single time. The gene calls are TRBV10-2 and TRBJ2-7; the match to TRBD2 covers 7 bases. The J segment lost 0 bases and the V segment lost 7 bases, leaving 12 bases of the junction unmatched. Germline V CDR1 and CDR2: WSHSY, SAAADI. This CDR3 contains 16 residues. The CDR3, as DNA: TGCGCCAGCATGGGGGGGATGGTTAGCAGCTCCTACGAGCAGTACTTC. It is translated as CASMGGMVSSSYEQYF.

The sample holds one count of this clone. This chain connects TRBV28 to TRBJ1-1; 7 nucleotides align to TRBD1. The germline V gene has CDR1 MDHEN and CDR2 SYDVKM. J gave up 1 base and V 6 bases, and 8 bases lay outside the gene matches. This CDR3 region has 15 residues. CDR3 coding DNA: TGTGCCAGCAGACACCGACAGGGATGGAACACTGAAGCTTTCTTT. Protein product: CASRHRQGWNTEAFF.

In its sample, this clone was seen once. The chain employs TRBV7-9 and TRBJ1-1; the D is unclear. V was clipped by 4 bases and J by 10 bases, with 13 bases between them. There are 12 residues in the CDR3. Germline V gene sequence: CDR1 SEHNR, CDR2 FQNEAQ (reference sequence). CDR3 residues: CASSSSGRIAFF. DNA of the CDR3: TGTGCCAGCAGCTCCTCGGGTAGGATAGCTTTCTTT.